This paragraph reports one T cell receptor (beta chain). Its antigen is undetermined. These data belong to a study of T cells after yellow fever vaccination. Study-level information: For low cell numbers, libraries were made with SMART-Seq v4 Ultra Low Input.

V was clipped by 3 bases and J by 5 bases, with 17 bases between them. The CDR3 covers 16 residues. Looked up from germline, CDR1 is KGHDR and CDR2 is SFDVKD. Production of TCR cDNA was by 5'RACE template switching, which also added a universal primer site and UMIs. A single record per CDR3 protein comes from TCRdb applying MiXCR to the 5' RACE reads. The table has approximately 510,000 distinct CDR3 sequences, 20% to 25% seen once. Study results and caveats: The presence of abundant clonotypes contaminating from the bulk population was possible in FACS-sorted repertoires. Once the booster was given, most primary-vaccination clones reappeared, at 95% to 98% for CD4 and over 85% for CD8.

The V call is TRBV24-1, the J call TRBJ2-3; tentatively, D is TRBD2 (6 bases). The material was PBMCs, obtained roughly 20 days after the first yellow fever vaccination. The source of this sequence is a man between 18 and 29 years old who received the YFV17D yellow fever vaccine. The CDR3 region has the DNA TGTGCCACCAGTGATCCATATGGGACTCTTGAAGATACGCAGTATTTT. Protein sequence: CATSDPYGTLEDTQYF.